This is a list of T cell receptor beta chains from one sample in a study of metastatic and nonmetastatic thyroid tumors. TCRdb reassembled clones from the PCR reads with MiXCR. The sample consists of approximately 13,000 clones, around a quarter of them appearing once. Sequenced material: blood. The receptors were sampled from a female donor with papillary thyroid cancer or a benign thyroid nodule (not recorded which). Some clones in this sample may be carry-over from other donors' samples. Both conserved end residues are part of each CDR3. The D gene is left open where the match is weak. Size values are once, few and many counts, or a class for expanded clones, and some rows have none.

v_gene	abundance	len	d_gene	j_gene	CDR3aa	CDR3nt
TRBV11-1	NA	15	NA	TRBJ2-1	CASRGPTVTNNEQFF	TGTGCCAGCAGAGGACCGACAGTCACCAACAATGAGCAGTTCTTC
TRBV6-1	few	16	TRBD1	TRBJ1-2	CASSVGQALVYYGYTF	TGTGCCAGCAGTGTAGGACAGGCCCTGGTCTACTATGGCTACACCTTC
TRBV7-2	many	12	NA	TRBJ2-1	CASRDGAREQFF	TGTGCCAGCAGAGACGGGGCCCGGGAGCAGTTCTTC
TRBV3-1	many	16	TRBD1	TRBJ1-4	CASSLTQGITNEKLFF	TGTGCCAGCAGCTTAACACAGGGGATTACTAATGAAAAACTGTTTTTT
TRBV20-1	NA	13	NA	TRBJ1-1	CSASGTSEREAFF	TGCAGTGCTAGTGGGACATCGGAGAGAGAAGCTTTCTTT
TRBV7-2	NA	11	NA	TRBJ2-1	CAGVRVNEQFF	TGTGCCGGGGTCAGGGTCAATGAGCAGTTCTTC
TRBV12-3/TRBV12-4	few	15	TRBD1	TRBJ1-1	CASSPTGQGNTEAFF	TGTGCCAGCAGTCCGACCGGACAGGGAAACACTGAAGCTTTCTTT
TRBV5-1	NA	15	NA	TRBJ1-5	CASSLGTHSNQPQHF	TGCGCCAGCAGCTTGGGGACACATAGCAATCAGCCCCAGCATTTT
TRBV10-3	many	12	NA	TRBJ2-5	CAISAQLETQYF	TGTGCCATCAGTGCCCAACTAGAGACCCAGTACTTC
TRBV7-8	medium-sized	15	NA	TRBJ1-2	CASSLAGGGLYGYTF	TGTGCCAGCAGCTTAGCGGGGGGAGGGCTCTATGGCTACACCTTC
TRBV6-2/TRBV6-3	few	14	NA	TRBJ2-2	CASSYGDITGELFF	TGTGCCAGCAGTTACGGGGACATCACCGGGGAGCTGTTTTTT
TRBV11-1	many	18	NA	TRBJ2-3	CASSLSLGSPSVTDTQYF	TGTGCCAGCAGCTTATCACTAGGTTCCCCATCCGTCACAGATACGCAGTATTTT
TRBV27	few	15	TRBD1	TRBJ2-3	CASSGDRELADAEYF	TGTGCCAGCAGTGGGGACAGGGAATTAGCAGATGCGGAGTATTTT
TRBV9	many	16	TRBD1	TRBJ2-7	CASSVGGTGGKYEQYF	TGTGCCAGCAGCGTAGGAGGGACAGGGGGCAAATACGAGCAGTACTTC
TRBV3-1	many	14	NA	TRBJ2-5	CASSQDWQGETQYF	TGTGCCAGCAGCCAAGATTGGCAGGGGGAGACCCAGTACTTC
TRBV20-1	NA	15	NA	TRBJ1-5	CSARDPYGGNQPQHF	TGCAGTGCTAGAGACCCCTATGGGGGCAATCAGCCCCAGCATTTT
TRBV7-2	many	17	NA	TRBJ2-1	CASSLAPTISEYNEQFF	TGTGCCAGCAGCTTGGCACCAACAATTTCTGAATACAATGAGCAGTTCTTC
TRBV24-1	medium-sized	14	NA	TRBJ1-3	CATSTPDRGNTIYF	TGTGCCACCAGCACACCAGATCGGGGAAACACCATATATTTT
TRBV5-1	many	15	TRBD2	TRBJ2-5	CASSLLAGGQETQYF	TGCGCCAGCAGCTTGCTAGCGGGAGGGCAAGAGACCCAGTACTTC
TRBV18	once	15	TRBD1	TRBJ2-7	CASSPFGTEKNEQYF	TGTGCCAGCTCACCATTTGGGACAGAAAAGAACGAGCAGTACTTC
TRBV27	medium-sized	15	TRBD1	TRBJ1-5	CASSTGGGGSQPQHF	TGTGCCAGCAGCACAGGGGGCGGAGGCAGTCAGCCCCAGCATTTT
TRBV5-4	many	13	NA	TRBJ1-1	CASRQGGDTEAFF	TGTGCCAGCAGACAGGGTGGGGACACTGAAGCTTTCTTT
TRBV15	many	14	NA	TRBJ1-5	CATSGDRSNQPQHF	TGTGCCACCAGCGGCGACAGGTCCAATCAGCCCCAGCATTTT
TRBV28	medium-sized	15	TRBD1	TRBJ1-6	CASSSTGVGNSPLHF	TGTGCCAGCAGTTCAACAGGGGTTGGTAATTCACCCCTCCACTTT
TRBV7-3	NA	13	NA	TRBJ1-1	CASSLPPGHEAFF	TGTGCCAGCAGCTTACCACCGGGACATGAAGCTTTCTTT
TRBV28	NA	14	NA	TRBJ2-7	CASVGAGPSYEQYF	TGTGCCAGCGTCGGGGCAGGGCCTTCCTACGAGCAGTACTTC
TRBV2	medium-sized	14	TRBD1	TRBJ1-1	CASRKDRDNTEAFF	TGTGCCAGCAGAAAGGACAGGGACAACACTGAAGCTTTCTTT
TRBV5-1	many	16	NA	TRBJ2-3	CASSLGATAITDTQYF	TGCGCCAGCAGCTTGGGGGCCACAGCGATCACAGATACGCAGTATTTT
TRBV24-1	few	16	NA	TRBJ2-2	CATSDPGRGNTGELFF	TGTGCCACCAGTGATCCCGGACGGGGCAACACCGGGGAGCTGTTTTTT
TRBV7-9	many	15	NA	TRBJ2-1	CASSLDPIGGNEQFF	TGTGCCAGCAGCTTAGACCCGATTGGGGGGAATGAGCAGTTCTTC
TRBV6-1	medium-sized	15	TRBD1	TRBJ1-4	CASSAPGQGNEKLFF	TGTGCCAGCAGTGCACCGGGACAGGGGAATGAAAAACTGTTTTTT
TRBV6-1	medium-sized	14	TRBD1	TRBJ1-1	CASTLDRVGTEAFF	TGTGCCAGCACCTTAGACAGGGTTGGCACTGAAGCTTTCTTT
TRBV12-3/TRBV12-4	many	16	NA	TRBJ1-1	CASSLDNTGFHQETFF	TGTGCCAGCAGTTTAGACAATACAGGGTTTCACCAGGAGACTTTCTTT
TRBV7-9	many	15	NA	TRBJ1-3	CASSLNEESGNTIYF	TGTGCCAGCAGCTTAAACGAAGAGTCTGGAAACACCATATATTTT
TRBV10-3	medium-sized	13	NA	TRBJ2-1	CAMGGAGYNEQFF	TGTGCCATGGGGGGGGCGGGGTACAATGAGCAGTTCTTC
TRBV24-1	few	13	NA	TRBJ2-2	CATSGSLTGELFF	TGTGCCACCAGTGGGTCGTTGACCGGGGAGCTGTTTTTT
TRBV20-1	many	14	NA	TRBJ1-5	CSASRAAVNQPQHF	TGCAGTGCTAGTAGGGCAGCAGTCAATCAGCCCCAGCATTTT
TRBV27	few	15	NA	TRBJ2-1	CASRIRGAWGNEQFF	TGTGCCAGCAGGATACGGGGGGCGTGGGGCAATGAGCAGTTCTTC
TRBV6-1	large	14	NA	TRBJ2-7	CANSRGGSSYEQYF	TGTGCCAACTCCAGGGGGGGGAGCTCCTACGAGCAGTACTTC
TRBV27	medium-sized	14	NA	TRBJ1-1	CASSLEGFYTEAFF	TGTGCCAGCAGTTTAGAGGGTTTCTACACTGAAGCTTTCTTT
TRBV5-1	NA	14	NA	TRBJ1-3	CASKGPNSGNTIYF	TGCGCCAGCAAAGGACCCAACTCTGGAAACACCATATATTTT
TRBV5-1	many	13	NA	TRBJ2-1	CASSLGQYNEQFF	TGCGCCAGCAGCTTGGGACAGTACAATGAGCAGTTCTTC
TRBV6-6	few	14	NA	TRBJ2-7	CASSYSPGRDEQYF	TGTGCCAGCAGTTACTCTCCAGGCCGGGACGAGCAGTACTTC
TRBV19	medium-sized	15	NA	TRBJ1-2	CASSIGRDFNYGYTF	TGTGCCAGTAGTATTGGGAGGGATTTCAACTATGGCTACACCTTC
TRBV5-6	many	12	NA	TRBJ1-1	CASSHSFSEAFF	TGTGCCAGCAGCCACTCGTTCTCTGAAGCTTTCTTT
TRBV20-1	NA	13	NA	TRBJ2-7	CSASDLAGYEQYF	TGCAGTGCTAGTGACCTAGCTGGCTACGAGCAGTACTTC
TRBV3-1	many	15	TRBD1	TRBJ1-4	CASSEGARIYEKLFF	TGTGCCAGTAGCGAGGGGGCGAGAATTTATGAAAAACTGTTTTTT
TRBV5-6	NA	16	NA	TRBJ2-3	CASSLWGGAGTDTQYF	TGTGCCAGCAGCTTGTGGGGTGGGGCTGGCACAGATACGCAGTATTTT
TRBV5-6	NA	16	TRBD2	TRBJ2-1	CASSLGLAGAYNEQFF	TGTGCCAGCAGCTTGGGACTAGCGGGAGCCTACAATGAGCAGTTCTTC
TRBV6-2/TRBV6-3	NA	16	NA	TRBJ2-7	CASSHVWGKSSYEQYF	TGTGCCAGCAGTCACGTTTGGGGGAAGAGCTCCTACGAGCAGTACTTC
TRBV3-1	many	14	NA	TRBJ2-3	CASSQEWAQDTQYF	TGTGCCAGCAGCCAAGAGTGGGCCCAAGATACGCAGTATTTT
TRBV7-2	many	12	NA	TRBJ1-1	CASSLDRTEAFF	TGTGCCAGCAGCTTGGACCGCACTGAAGCTTTCTTT
TRBV9	medium-sized	12	NA	TRBJ1-2	CASSHLLDGYTF	TGTGCCAGCAGCCACCTACTAGATGGCTACACCTTC
TRBV12-3/TRBV12-4	NA	15	TRBD1	TRBJ1-4	CASSLLGTVNEKLFF	TGTGCCAGCAGCCTTCTTGGGACAGTGAATGAAAAACTGTTTTTT
TRBV12-3/TRBV12-4	NA	16	TRBD1	TRBJ1-1	CASRHGQGVQNTEAFF	TGTGCCAGCAGGCACGGACAGGGGGTACAGAACACTGAAGCTTTCTTT